Shown below are 11 T cell receptor beta chains from a single sample sequenced in a study of OX40 agonist ivuxolimab in advanced cancers. This table comes from immunoSEQ multiplex PCR, and its TCRdb copy is limited to in-frame clones, with some not included. The table lists some 74,000 clones, almost 85% of them singletons, with approximately 5% in the top ten. The material sequenced was CD4+ or CD8+ T cells sorted from blood, taken in a trial of the OX40 agonist ivuxolimab. These receptors were obtained from an adult with an advanced solid tumor such as melanoma, head and neck, liver or kidney cancer.

A few counts support this clone. The V gene is TRBV5-6, the J gene TRBJ2-3, with TRBD2 matching 8 bases. Germline assignment: CDR1 SGHDT and CDR2 YYEEEE. The CDR3 sequence is 14 residues long. V gave up 4 bases and J gave up 6 bases; unmatched junction bases: 7. The CDR3 loop is CASSQSGGADTQYF. The CDR3 DNA is TGTGCCAGCAGCCAGAGCGGGGGAGCGGATACGCAGTATTTT. The full variable domain, completed using reference TRBV5-6 and TRBJ2-3, is DAGVTQSPTHLIKTRGQQVTLRCSPKSGHDTVSWYQQALGQGPQFIFQYYEEEERQRGNFPDRFSGHQFPNYSSELNVNALLLGDSALYLCASSQSGGADTQYFGPGTRLTVL.

The genes are TRBV7-9 and TRBJ1-1; D not certain. V was cut by 5 bases and J by 3 bases, with 10 bases left in between. CDR3 length: 13 residues. Germline assignment: CDR1 SEHNR and CDR2 FQNEAQ (reference sequence). For the CDR3, the DNA is TGTGCCAGCAGCCTTGACGGCGACACTGAAGCTTTCTTT. It yields the protein CASSLDGDTEAFF.

The chain has TRBV5-1 and TRBJ2-7; 8 positions match TRBD2. CDR1 is SGHRS and CDR2 is YFSETQ in the germline V gene. This CDR3 comprises 13 residues. The V segment lost 5 bases and the J segment 9 bases; nucleotides outside the gene matches: 10. The CDR3 nucleotides are TGCGCCAGCAGGCCATCGGGAGGGTCCGTGCAGTACTTC. Amino acids: CASRPSGGSVQYF.

This clone came up a few times. This chain connects TRBV27 to TRBJ1-5; D uncertain. The CDR3 contains 12 residues. Germline CDR1 MNHEY, CDR2 SMNVEV (reference sequence). Trimming cost V 6 bases and J 9 bases, with 12 bases left between them. CDR3 residues: CASSPWNGPQHF. Written as DNA, the CDR3 is TGTGCCAGCAGCCCTTGGAACGGGCCCCAGCATTTT.

This clone was counted only a few times. The genes are TRBV7-2 and TRBJ2-2; 7 positions agree with TRBD1. Germline V lookup: CDR1 SGHTA, CDR2 FQGNSA. The V and J ends lost 6 bases and 4 bases, in that order; junction bases with no gene match: 11. This CDR3 is built from 16 residues. CDR3 region: CASRPGTEGPTGELFF. CDR3 coding DNA: TGTGCCAGCAGACCCGGGACAGAGGGCCCCACCGGGGAGCTGTTTTTT.

The CDR3 reads CASHLPGGAGGYTF. The DNA of the CDR3 is TGTGCCAGTCATCTACCCGGCGGGGCGGGGGGCTACACCTTC. V usage is TRBV28 and J usage is TRBJ1-2; D is perhaps TRBD1 (5 bases). Germline V gives CDR1 MDHEN, CDR2 SYDVKM. V lost 9 bases and J lost 8, with 22 bases in between. This CDR3 comprises 14 residues.

The chain is built from TRBV11-2 and TRBJ2-7; 7 bases are a match to TRBD1. V shed 7 bases, J shed 6 bases, and the junction held 15 bases outside the gene matches. From germline, CDR1 is SGHAT and CDR2 FQNNGV. The CDR3 spans 15 residues. CDR3 region: CASNRQGNDWGEQYF. CDR3 nucleotides: TGTGCCAGCAACCGACAGGGTAACGATTGGGGCGAGCAGTACTTC.

The chain is built from TRBV5-4 and TRBJ2-5, with 8 bases identical to TRBD1. Trimming cost V 0 bases and J 5 bases; bases outside gene matches: 6. Germline CDR1 and CDR2: SGHNT and YYREEE (reference sequence). This CDR3 spans 15 amino acids. CDR3 DNA: TGTGCCAGCAGCTTGGAGTCAGGGGGCCGGGAGACCCAGTACTTC. It codes for CASSLESGGRETQYF.

J is TRBJ2-5 and V is TRBV15; D unresolved. V was clipped by 0 bases and J by 4 bases, with 9 bases between them. Germline values: CDR1 LNHNV, CDR2 YYDKDF (reference sequence). The CDR3 spans 14 residues. The CDR3 is CATSRDVIVETQYF. The DNA of the CDR3 is TGTGCCACCAGCAGAGATGTCATAGTAGAGACCCAGTACTTC.

The chain is built from TRBV4-1 and TRBJ2-7; perhaps TRBD1 as D (6 bases). V dropped 0 bases and J dropped 3 bases, with 9 bases sitting between them. Germline V gene sequence: CDR1 MGHRA, CDR2 YSYEKL. The CDR3 totals 14 residues. The CDR3 DNA follows: TGCGCCAGCAGCCAAGATGGACAGATCTACGAGCAGTACTTC. Protein product: CASSQDGQIYEQYF.

The chain carries TRBV6-5 and TRBJ1-2, with D maybe TRBD1 (6 bases). The CDR3 extends over 14 amino acids. V lost 2 bases, J lost 4 bases, and 11 bases lay in between. The V gene's germline CDR1 is MNHEY and CDR2 SVGAGI. This chain's CDR3 is CASSYKDRFYGYTF. The CDR3 nucleotides read TGTGCCAGCAGTTACAAAGACAGGTTCTATGGCTACACCTTC.